The 16 T cell receptor beta chains listed next were all sequenced from one sample in a study of PD-L1 blockade in urothelial cancer. Time point in this sample: pretreatment peripheral blood. The protocol was immunoSEQ multiplex PCR, while the TCRdb copy is restricted to in-frame clones and leaves out a portion. Found here are around 63,000 clones, more than 80% of them singletons; the top ten hold around 5.7%. The input for sequencing was PBMCs, taken around atezolizumab (anti-PD-L1) treatment. The receptors were gathered from a man in his sixties or seventies with urothelial cancer.

This clone was found once. The chain joins TRBV7-3 to TRBJ1-1; no firm D call. Germline lookup yields CDR1 SGHTA and CDR2 FQGTGA. This CDR3 is built from 18 residues. Trimming shortened V by 3 bases and J by 0 bases, and 20 bases separated the two germline ends. The CDR3: CASSFSRTETFLNTEAFF. The CDR3 DNA follows: TGTGCCAGCAGCTTTTCGAGAACAGAAACGTTCCTGAACACTGAAGCTTTCTTT.

The genes are TRBV29-1 and TRBJ2-1, with 13 bases aligning to TRBD2. This CDR3 spans 15 amino acids. CDR1 SQVTM and CDR2 ANQGSEA come from the germline V gene. V shed 7 bases, J shed 1 base, and the junction held 4 bases outside the gene matches. This CDR3 is CSAVLAGGSYNEQFF. CDR3 DNA sequence: TGCAGCGCCGTACTAGCGGGGGGGTCCTACAATGAGCAGTTCTTC.

This clone was counted only a few times. The chain employs TRBV5-1 and TRBJ2-1; 7 nucleotides agree with TRBD1. Germline CDR1 is SGHRS and CDR2 is YFSETQ. The CDR3 sequence is 16 residues long. J was trimmed by 4 bases and V by 4 bases; bases with no gene match: 11. CDR3 sequence reads: CASSASGTANYNEQFF. The DNA of the CDR3 is TGCGCCAGCAGCGCTTCCGGGACAGCGAATTACAATGAGCAGTTCTTC.

The chain uses TRBV19 and TRBJ1-4; possibly TRBD1 for D (6 bases). The CDR3 totals 13 residues. CDR1 and CDR2 from the germline V gene are LNHDA and SQIVND (reference sequence). Deletions cut 3 bases from V and 7 bases from J, with 9 bases between. The CDR3 DNA sequence: TGTGCCAGTAGTATCCCAGGGGCTGAAAAACTGTTTTTT. It codes for CASSIPGAEKLFF. Variable domain in full (rest from reference TRBV19 and TRBJ1-4): DGGITQSPKYLFRKEGQNVTLSCEQNLNHDAMYWYRQDPGQGLRLIYYSQIVNDFQKGDIAEGYSVSREKKESFPLTVTSAQKNPTAFYLCASSIPGAEKLFFGSGTQLSVL.

CDR3 coding DNA: TGTGCCAGTAGTATTCTGGACAGGGAGGACACTGAAGCTTTCTTT. This sequence encodes CASSILDREDTEAFF. The genes are TRBV19 and TRBJ1-1; 8 nucleotides agree with TRBD1. CDR3 length: 15 amino acids. Germline-derived CDR1 and CDR2 are LNHDA and SQIVND (reference sequence). After removal of 3 bases from V and 3 bases from J, the junction contained 6 bases not matched to a gene.

The V gene is TRBV18, the J gene TRBJ1-5; D is ambiguous. This CDR3 has 14 amino acids. The V end lost 4 bases, the J end lost 1 base, and 8 bases lay between the germline ends. Germline V gene sequence: CDR1 KGHSH, CDR2 LQKENI. This CDR3 is CASSREGSNQPQHF. The CDR3 DNA sequence: TGTGCCAGCTCACGGGAGGGAAGCAATCAGCCCCAGCATTTT.

The chain recombines TRBV15 with TRBJ2-5; a possible D gene is TRBD2 (6 bases). The CDR3 spans 16 residues. Trimming left V 5 bases short and J 1 base short, with 17 bases between. Germline-derived CDR1 and CDR2 are LNHNV and YYDKDF (reference sequence). The CDR3 coding sequence is TGTGCCACCAGCTGGGGAGCGGAGGGACTCCAAGAGACCCAGTACTTC. It translates to CATSWGAEGLQETQYF.

The rearrangement links TRBV7-8 to TRBJ2-2; 9 bases are a match to TRBD2. Germline values: CDR1 SGHVS, CDR2 FQNEAQ. The CDR3 length is 15 residues. Losses at the gene ends were 3 bases for V and 5 bases for J; bases not matched to a gene: 4. The CDR3 protein is CASSFISGGTGELFF. CDR3 coding DNA: TGTGCCAGCAGCTTTATTAGCGGGGGTACCGGGGAGCTGTTTTTT.

The J gene is TRBJ2-2, the V gene TRBV2; D call uncertain. Trimming took 6 bases from V and 0 from J, leaving 8 bases between them. The germline gives CDR1 SNHLY, CDR2 FYNNEI. The CDR3 length is 14 residues. Here the CDR3 DNA reads TGTGCCAGCAGAGGAGATTCGAACACCGGGGAGCTGTTTTTT. The encoded protein is CASRGDSNTGELFF.

CDR3: CASSLDSSYEQYF. CDR3 nucleotides: TGTGCCAGCAGCCTGGACAGCTCCTACGAGCAGTACTTC. V and J are TRBV2 and TRBJ2-7; a possible D gene is TRBD1 (6 bases). V gave up 6 bases and J gave up 0 bases, with 9 bases separating them. The germline CDR1 and CDR2 sequences are SNHLY and FYNNEI. The CDR3 is made up of 13 amino acids.

The rearrangement joins TRBV5-4 to TRBJ1-5; D remains ambiguous. This CDR3 spans 12 amino acids. Germline V gene data show CDR1 as SGHNT and CDR2 as YYREEE (reference sequence). The V gene lost 3 bases and the J gene lost 7 bases, with 8 bases spanning the gap. As DNA, the CDR3 is TGTGCCAGCAGCTCGCCAGGACAGCCCCAGCATTTT. Encoded protein: CASSSPGQPQHF.

This clone was counted between two and nine times. This chain links TRBV5-8 with TRBJ1-5, with unresolved D. Germline lookup yields CDR1 SGHTS and CDR2 YDEGEE. The CDR3 runs to 14 residues. V was pared by 5 bases and J by 5 bases, with 14 bases between. Here the CDR3 DNA reads TGTGCCAGCAGTTCGGAGGGCGGGGATCAGCCCCAGCATTTT. Translating it yields CASSSEGGDQPQHF.

The chain has TRBV19 and TRBJ1-4; D is unresolved. The ends were cut back, 3 bases at V and 8 bases at J, with 7 bases in the middle. The CDR3 has 12 residues. Germline V gives CDR1 LNHDA, CDR2 SQIVND (reference sequence). CDR3 in amino acids: CASSMAGEKLFF. The CDR3, as DNA: TGTGCCAGTAGTATGGCGGGAGAAAAACTGTTTTTT.

The chain has TRBV5-1 and TRBJ2-1, with 13 bases that match TRBD2. The trim removed 6 bases at V and 0 bases at J, leaving 9 bases unmatched. Germline values: CDR1 SGHRS, CDR2 YFSETQ. The CDR3 has 18 amino acids. In DNA form, the CDR3 reads TGCGCCAGCAAAGGAGGGACTAGCGGGATTAGCTCCTACAATGAGCAGTTCTTC. This encodes CASKGGTSGISSYNEQFF.

The chain uses TRBV18 and TRBJ2-7; a weak D match, TRBD1 (5 bases). Germline V gene lookup returns CDR1 KGHSH and CDR2 LQKENI. Deletions cut 4 bases from V and 5 bases from J, with 12 bases between. This CDR3 spans 13 amino acids. In DNA, the CDR3 is TGTGCCAGCTCACTGGTTGGGGCCCACGAGCAGTACTTC. Its translation: CASSLVGAHEQYF.

The rearrangement joins TRBV30 to TRBJ1-1; the D is unclear. Germline V gene data show CDR1 as GTSNPN and CDR2 as SVGIG (reference sequence). Trimming cost V 4 bases and J 1 base, with 10 bases left between them. The CDR3 is 13 residues long. CDR3 sequence (DNA): TGTGCCTGGATTCTTTCGGGGAACACTGAAGCTTTCTTT. Encoded protein: CAWILSGNTEAFF.